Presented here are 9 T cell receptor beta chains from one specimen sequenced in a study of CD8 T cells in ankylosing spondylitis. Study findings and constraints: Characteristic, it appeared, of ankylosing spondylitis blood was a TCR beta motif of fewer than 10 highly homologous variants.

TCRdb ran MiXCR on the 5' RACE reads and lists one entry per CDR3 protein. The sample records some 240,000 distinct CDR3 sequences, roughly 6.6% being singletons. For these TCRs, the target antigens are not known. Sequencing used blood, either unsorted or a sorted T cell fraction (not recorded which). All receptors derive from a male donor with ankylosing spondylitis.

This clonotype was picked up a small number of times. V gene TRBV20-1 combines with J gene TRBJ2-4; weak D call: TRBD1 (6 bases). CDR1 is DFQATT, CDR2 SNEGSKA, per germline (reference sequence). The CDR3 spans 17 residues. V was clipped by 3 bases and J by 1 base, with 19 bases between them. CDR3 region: CSASPLPGVEAKNIQYF. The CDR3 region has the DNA TGCAGTGCTAGCCCCCTTCCAGGGGTCGAGGCCAAAAACATTCAGTACTTC.

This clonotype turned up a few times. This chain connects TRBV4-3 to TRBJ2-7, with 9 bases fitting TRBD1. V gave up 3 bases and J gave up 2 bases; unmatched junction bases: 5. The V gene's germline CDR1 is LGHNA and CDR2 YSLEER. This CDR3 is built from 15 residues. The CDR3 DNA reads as TGCGCCAGCAGCCATACGACAGGGGGAACCTACGAGCAGTACTTC. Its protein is CASSHTTGGTYEQYF.

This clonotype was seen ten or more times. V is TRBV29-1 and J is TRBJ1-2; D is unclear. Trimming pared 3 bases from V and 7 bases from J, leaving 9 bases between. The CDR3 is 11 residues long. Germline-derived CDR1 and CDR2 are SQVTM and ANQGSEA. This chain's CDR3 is CSVEEFRGYTF. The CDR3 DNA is TGCAGCGTTGAGGAATTTCGTGGCTACACCTTC.

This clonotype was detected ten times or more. In nucleotides, the CDR3 is TGTGCCAGCAGCCAAGGGGAGGCGAACACTGAAGCTTTCTTT. Its protein is CASSQGEANTEAFF. The rearrangement uses TRBV4-2 and TRBJ1-1; no clear D gene. The germline CDR1 and CDR2 sequences are LGHNA and YNFKEQ. This CDR3 is 14 amino acids long. The germline V and J ends were trimmed by 1 base and 1 base, with 7 bases remaining between them.

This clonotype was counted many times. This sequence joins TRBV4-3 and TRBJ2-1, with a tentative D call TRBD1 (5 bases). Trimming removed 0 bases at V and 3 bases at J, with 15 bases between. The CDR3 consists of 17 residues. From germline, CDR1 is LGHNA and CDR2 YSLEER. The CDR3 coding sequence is TGCGCCAGCAGCCAAGATCAGGGCAGTCCTATCTACAATGAGCAGTTCTTC. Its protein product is CASSQDQGSPIYNEQFF.

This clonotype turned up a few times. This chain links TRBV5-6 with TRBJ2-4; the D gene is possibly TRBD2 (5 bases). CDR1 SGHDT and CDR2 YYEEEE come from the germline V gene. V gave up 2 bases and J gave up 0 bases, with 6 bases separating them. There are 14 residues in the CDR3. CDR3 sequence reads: CASSLAVAKNIQYF. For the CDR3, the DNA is TGTGCCAGCAGCTTAGCGGTAGCCAAAAACATTCAGTACTTC.

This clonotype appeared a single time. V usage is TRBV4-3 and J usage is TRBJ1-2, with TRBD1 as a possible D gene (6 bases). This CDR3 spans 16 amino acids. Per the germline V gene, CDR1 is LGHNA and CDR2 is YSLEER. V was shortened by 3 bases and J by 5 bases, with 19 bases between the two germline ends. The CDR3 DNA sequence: TGCGCCAGCAGCCACGATGAGGGGGAGCGAGAGTATGGCTACACCTTC. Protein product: CASSHDEGEREYGYTF.

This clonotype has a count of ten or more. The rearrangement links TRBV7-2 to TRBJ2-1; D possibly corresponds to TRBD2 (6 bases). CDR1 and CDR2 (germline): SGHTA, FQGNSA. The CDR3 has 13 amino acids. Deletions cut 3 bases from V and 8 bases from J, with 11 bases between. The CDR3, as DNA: TGTGCCAGCAGCTTGCCGCCTAGCGATGAGCAGTTCTTC. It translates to CASSLPPSDEQFF.

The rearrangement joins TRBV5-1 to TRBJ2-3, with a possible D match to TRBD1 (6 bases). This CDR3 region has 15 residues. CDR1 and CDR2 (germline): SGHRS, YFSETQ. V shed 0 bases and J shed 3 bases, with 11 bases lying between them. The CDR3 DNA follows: TGCGCCAGCAGCTTGGATGGACAGAGAACAGATACGCAGTATTTT. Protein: CASSLDGQRTDTQYF.